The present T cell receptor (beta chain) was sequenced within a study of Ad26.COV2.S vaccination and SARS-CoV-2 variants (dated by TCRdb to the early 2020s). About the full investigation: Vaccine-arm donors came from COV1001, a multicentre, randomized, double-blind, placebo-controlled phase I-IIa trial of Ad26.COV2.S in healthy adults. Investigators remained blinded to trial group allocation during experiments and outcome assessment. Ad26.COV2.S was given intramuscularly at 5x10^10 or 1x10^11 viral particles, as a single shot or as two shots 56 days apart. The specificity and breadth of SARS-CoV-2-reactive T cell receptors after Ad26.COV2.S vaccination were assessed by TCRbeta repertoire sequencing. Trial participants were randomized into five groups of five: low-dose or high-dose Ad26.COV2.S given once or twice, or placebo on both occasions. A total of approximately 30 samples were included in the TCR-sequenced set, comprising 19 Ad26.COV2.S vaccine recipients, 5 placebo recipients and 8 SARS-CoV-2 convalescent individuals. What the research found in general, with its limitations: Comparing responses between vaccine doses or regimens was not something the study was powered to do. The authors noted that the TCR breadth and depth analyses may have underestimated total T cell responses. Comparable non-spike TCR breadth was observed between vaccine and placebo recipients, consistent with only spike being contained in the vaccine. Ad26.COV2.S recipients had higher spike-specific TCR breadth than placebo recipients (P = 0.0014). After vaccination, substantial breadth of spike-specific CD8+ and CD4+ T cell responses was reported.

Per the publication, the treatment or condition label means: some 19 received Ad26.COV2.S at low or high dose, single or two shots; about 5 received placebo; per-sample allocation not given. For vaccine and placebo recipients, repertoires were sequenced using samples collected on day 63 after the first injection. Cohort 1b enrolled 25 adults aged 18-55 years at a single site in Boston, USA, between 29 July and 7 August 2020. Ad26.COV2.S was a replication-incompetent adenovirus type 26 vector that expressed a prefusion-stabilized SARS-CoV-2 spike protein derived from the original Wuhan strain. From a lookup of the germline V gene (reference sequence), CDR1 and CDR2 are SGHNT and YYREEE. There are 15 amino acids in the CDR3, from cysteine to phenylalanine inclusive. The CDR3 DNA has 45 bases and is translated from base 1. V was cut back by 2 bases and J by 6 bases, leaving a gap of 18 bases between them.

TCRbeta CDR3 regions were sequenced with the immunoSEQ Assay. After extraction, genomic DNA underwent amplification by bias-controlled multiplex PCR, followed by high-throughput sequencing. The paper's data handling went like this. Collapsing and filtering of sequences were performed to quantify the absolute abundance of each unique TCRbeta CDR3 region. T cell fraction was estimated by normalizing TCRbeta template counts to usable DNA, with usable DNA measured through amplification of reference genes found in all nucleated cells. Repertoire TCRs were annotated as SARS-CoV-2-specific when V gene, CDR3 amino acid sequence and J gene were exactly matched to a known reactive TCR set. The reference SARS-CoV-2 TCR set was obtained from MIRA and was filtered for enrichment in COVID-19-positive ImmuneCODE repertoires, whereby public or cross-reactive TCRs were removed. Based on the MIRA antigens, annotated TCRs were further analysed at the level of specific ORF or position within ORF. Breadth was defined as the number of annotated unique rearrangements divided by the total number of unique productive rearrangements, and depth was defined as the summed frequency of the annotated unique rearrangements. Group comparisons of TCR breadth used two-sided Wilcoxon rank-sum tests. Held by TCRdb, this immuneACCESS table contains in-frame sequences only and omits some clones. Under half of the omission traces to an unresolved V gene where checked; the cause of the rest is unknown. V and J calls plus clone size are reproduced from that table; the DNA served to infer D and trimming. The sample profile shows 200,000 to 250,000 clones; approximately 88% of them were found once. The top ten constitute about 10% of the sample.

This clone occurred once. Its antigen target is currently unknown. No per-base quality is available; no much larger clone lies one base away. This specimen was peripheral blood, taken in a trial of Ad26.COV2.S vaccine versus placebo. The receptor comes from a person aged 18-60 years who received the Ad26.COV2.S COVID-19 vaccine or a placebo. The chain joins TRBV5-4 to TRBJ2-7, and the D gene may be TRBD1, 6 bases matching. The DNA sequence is TGTGCCAGCAGCTTAGACAGGTTGGAAGGGGGCGAGCAGTACTTC. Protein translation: CASSLDRLEGGEQYF.